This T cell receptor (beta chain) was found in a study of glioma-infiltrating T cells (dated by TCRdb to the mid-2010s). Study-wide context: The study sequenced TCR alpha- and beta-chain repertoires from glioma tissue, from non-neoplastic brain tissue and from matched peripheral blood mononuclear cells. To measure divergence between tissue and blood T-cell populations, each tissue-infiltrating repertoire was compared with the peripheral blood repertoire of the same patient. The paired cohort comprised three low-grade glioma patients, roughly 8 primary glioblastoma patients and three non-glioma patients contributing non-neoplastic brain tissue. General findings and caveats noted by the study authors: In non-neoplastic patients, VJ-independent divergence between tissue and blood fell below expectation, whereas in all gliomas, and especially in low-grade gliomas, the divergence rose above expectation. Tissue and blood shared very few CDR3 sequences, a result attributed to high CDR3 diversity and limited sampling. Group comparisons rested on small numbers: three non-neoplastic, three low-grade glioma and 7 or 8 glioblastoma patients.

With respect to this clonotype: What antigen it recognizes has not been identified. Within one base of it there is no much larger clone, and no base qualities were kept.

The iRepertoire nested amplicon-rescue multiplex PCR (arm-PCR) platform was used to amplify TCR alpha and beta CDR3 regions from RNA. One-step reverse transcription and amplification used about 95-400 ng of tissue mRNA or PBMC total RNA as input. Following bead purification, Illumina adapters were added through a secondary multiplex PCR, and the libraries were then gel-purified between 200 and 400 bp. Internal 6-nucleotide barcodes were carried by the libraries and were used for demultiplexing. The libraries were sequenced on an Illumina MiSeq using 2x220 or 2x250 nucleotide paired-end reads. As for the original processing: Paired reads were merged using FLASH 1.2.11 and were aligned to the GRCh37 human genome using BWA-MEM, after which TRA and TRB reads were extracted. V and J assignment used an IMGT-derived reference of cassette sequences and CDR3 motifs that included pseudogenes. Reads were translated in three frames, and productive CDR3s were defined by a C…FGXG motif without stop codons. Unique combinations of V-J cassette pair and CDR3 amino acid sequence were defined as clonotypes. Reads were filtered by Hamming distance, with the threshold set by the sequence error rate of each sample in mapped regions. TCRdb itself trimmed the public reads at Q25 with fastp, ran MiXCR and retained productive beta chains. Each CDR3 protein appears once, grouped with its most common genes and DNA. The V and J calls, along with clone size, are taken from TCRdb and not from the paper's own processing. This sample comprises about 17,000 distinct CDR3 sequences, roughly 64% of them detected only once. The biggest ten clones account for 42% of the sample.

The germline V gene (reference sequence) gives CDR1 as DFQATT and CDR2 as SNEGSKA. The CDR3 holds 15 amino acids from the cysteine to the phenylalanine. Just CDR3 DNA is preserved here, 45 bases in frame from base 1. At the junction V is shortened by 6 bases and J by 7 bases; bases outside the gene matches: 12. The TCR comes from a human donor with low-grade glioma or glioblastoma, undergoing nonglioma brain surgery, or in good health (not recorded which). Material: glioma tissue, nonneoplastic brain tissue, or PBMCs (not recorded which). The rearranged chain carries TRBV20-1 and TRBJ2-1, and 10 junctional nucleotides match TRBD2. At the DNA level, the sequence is TGCAGTGCACGCCCCCTAGCGGGAGTGGGGAATGAGCAGTTCTTC. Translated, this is CSARPLAGVGNEQFF.